This entry lists 22 T cell receptor beta chains sequenced from one sample in a study of T cell repertoires in cytomegalovirus infection (dated by TCRdb to between 2017 and 2020). TCRdb lists the instrument as Illumina HiSeq 1500. TCRdb applied fastp at Q25 and MiXCR to the public reads, then kept only in-frame beta chains. Every distinct CDR3 protein forms one entry, paired with its most common genes and DNA. Across this sample there are about 490,000 distinct CDR3 sequences, with about 17% seen only once. Approximately 24% of the sample goes to the ten largest clones. Sequenced sample: CD8+ T cells from PBMCs. These receptors all come from a human donor in good health (CMV status not recorded). Some clones in this sample may be carry-over from other donors' samples.

This clonotype was observed at least ten times. The chain joins TRBV27 to TRBJ1-5; D is possibly TRBD1 (5 bases). Germline lookup yields CDR1 MNHEY and CDR2 SMNVEV (reference sequence). There are 15 residues in the CDR3. With 2 bases removed from V and 6 bases from J, the gap between germline ends came to 14 bases. CDR3 in DNA: TGTGCCAGCAGTTTAGGTGGGGCCATCTCTCAGCCCCAGCATTTT. This gives the protein CASSLGGAISQPQHF.

The table lists this clonotype with a few counts. The chain uses TRBV25-1 and TRBJ2-5; D uncertain. Looked up from germline, CDR1 is MGHDK and CDR2 is SYGVNS. The CDR3 has 16 amino acids. Trimming took off 3 bases at V and 0 bases at J, with 14 bases between the two ends. CDR3 in DNA: TGTGCCAGCAGTGACCTTTCGGACGGGTACCAAGAGACCCAGTACTTC. It encodes CASSDLSDGYQETQYF.

Many counts were recorded for this clonotype. V and J are TRBV11-2 and TRBJ2-7; D might be TRBD1 (6 bases). This CDR3 comprises 16 residues. Germline CDR1 is SGHAT and CDR2 is FQNNGV. Trimming shortened V by 0 bases and J by 2 bases, and 14 bases separated the two germline ends. The CDR3 protein is CASSLDPRQDAYEQYF. In DNA, the CDR3 is TGTGCCAGCAGCTTAGATCCCCGACAGGACGCCTACGAGCAGTACTTC.

This clonotype has at least ten counts. The chain is built from TRBV7-8 and TRBJ2-3, with TRBD1 as a possible D gene (6 bases). The CDR3 totals 14 residues. V was trimmed by 3 bases and J by 2 bases, leaving 9 bases between them. Germline loops: CDR1 SGHVS, CDR2 FQNEAQ. The CDR3 DNA reads as TGTGCCAGCAGCTTCGGACAGAACACAGATACGCAGTATTTT. Translation: CASSFGQNTDTQYF.

CDR3 protein: CASSLRVDEQYF. CDR3 coding DNA: TGTGCCAGCAGCCTCAGGGTCGACGAGCAGTACTTC. V is TRBV3-1 and J is TRBJ2-7; tentative D call: TRBD1 (5 bases). The CDR3 has 12 residues. Germline values: CDR1 LGHDT, CDR2 YNNKEL (reference sequence). V shed 4 bases and J shed 5 bases, with 9 bases lying between them.

This clonotype was detected many times. Germline and junction disagree at one end, which may indicate a read error. The rearrangement joins TRBV7-7 to TRBJ2-7; TRBD2 agrees at 8 bases. This CDR3 is 14 amino acids long. Germline values: CDR1 SSHAT, CDR2 FNYEAQ (reference sequence). CDR3 nucleotide sequence: TGTGCTAGCAGCCTCTCGGGGGGGGGAAGCGAGCAGTACTTC. Translated: CASSLSGGGSEQYF.

This clonotype was seen ten or more times. The J gene is TRBJ1-4, the V gene TRBV19; 9 bases align to TRBD1. Germline CDR1 LNHDA, CDR2 SQIVND (reference sequence). V lost 10 bases, J lost 5 bases, and 8 bases stayed unmatched. CDR3 length equals 14 residues. This CDR3 is CATQLGQGNEKLFF. CDR3 bases: TGTGCCACCCAGCTGGGACAGGGAAATGAAAAACTGTTTTTT.

The CDR3 loop reads CSAREDSGRHTDTQYF. The CDR3 DNA sequence: TGCAGTGCTAGAGAAGATAGCGGGAGGCACACAGATACGCAGTATTTT. The genes are TRBV20-1 and TRBJ2-3; TRBD2 aligns across 10 bases. The junction had 5 bases not matched to a gene; V was cut back by 0 bases and J by 2 bases. The germline V gene has CDR1 DFQATT and CDR2 SNEGSKA (reference sequence). The CDR3 has 16 amino acids.

This clonotype was found many times. CDR3 DNA: TGTGCCAGCAGCTTAAGGGGGAGCTCCTATAATTCACCCCTCCACTTT. This translates into CASSLRGSSYNSPLHF. V usage is TRBV7-3 and J usage is TRBJ1-6, with D perhaps TRBD1 (5 bases). The CDR3 contains 16 residues. Trimming took off 1 base at V and 0 bases at J, with 7 bases between the two ends. Per the germline V gene, CDR1 is SGHTA and CDR2 is FQGTGA.

For this clonotype: The germline gene is not matched at one end of the junction; a read error may be the cause. The chain couples TRBV7-8 to TRBJ2-1; D perhaps matches TRBD2 (6 bases). The CDR3 runs 11 residues. Germline V CDR1 and CDR2: SGHVS, FQNEAQ. CDR3 sequence reads: CDSSPGDEQFF. The CDR3 DNA follows: TGTGACAGCAGTCCGGGGGATGAGCAGTTCTTC.

This clonotype was recorded many times. This chain joins TRBV7-9 and TRBJ2-1; D is ambiguous. This CDR3 has 15 amino acids. The V gene's germline CDR1 is SEHNR and CDR2 FQNEAQ (reference sequence). Trimming cost V 2 bases and J 0 bases, with 8 bases left between them. This chain's CDR3 is CASSLTTDSYNEQFF. CDR3 coding DNA: TGTGCCAGCAGCTTAACCACTGACTCCTACAATGAGCAGTTCTTC.

The chain combines TRBV27 with TRBJ2-5; the match to TRBD1 covers 7 bases. The V gene end was trimmed by 7 bases and the J gene end by 0 bases; junction bases not matched to a gene: 8. Germline V gene lookup returns CDR1 MNHEY and CDR2 SMNVEV (reference sequence). The CDR3 spans 15 residues. CDR3 region: CASNALQGNQETQYF. The CDR3 nucleotides are TGTGCCAGCAACGCTCTACAGGGGAACCAAGAGACCCAGTACTTC.

This clonotype appeared many times. The chain links TRBV7-9 to TRBJ2-2, with D unresolved. Germline loops: CDR1 SEHNR, CDR2 FQNEAQ (reference sequence). V lost 3 bases, J lost 5 bases, and 13 bases lay in between. The CDR3 has 15 residues. DNA of the CDR3: TGTGCCAGCAGCTTTTCCCCTTCGGCGACCGGGGAGCTGTTTTTT. As protein: CASSFSPSATGELFF.

As for this clonotype: Since the CDR3 does not end with the conserved phenylalanine or tryptophan, this likely comes from a read error. The rearrangement joins TRBV2 to TRBJ2-1, with 8 nucleotides matching TRBD2. Per germline, CDR1 SNHLY and CDR2 FYNNEI. Trimming removed 8 bases from V and 13 bases from J; junction bases left unmatched: 19. CDR3 length equals 15 residues. CDR3: CASPRSGRRDFVQFL. CDR3 sequence (DNA): TGTGCCAGCCCTAGAAGCGGGAGACGCGATTTCGTTCAGTTCTTA.

Details on this clonotype: A junction boundary mismatches the germline segment, possibly from a read error. The V gene is TRBV19, the J gene TRBJ2-1; D gene ambiguous. The CDR3 consists of 15 residues. The germline gives CDR1 LNHDA, CDR2 SQIVND (reference sequence). The DNA for the CDR3 is TGTGCCAGTAGTATCTCCGTGGAATCCTTCAATGAGCAGTTCTTC. This codes for CASSISVESFNEQFF. The whole variable domain, filled in from reference TRBV19 and TRBJ2-1, reads DGGITQSPKYLFRKEGQNVTLSCEQNLNHDAMYWYRQDPGQGLRLIYYSQIVNDFQKGDIAEGYSVSREKKESFPLTVTSAQKNPTAFYLCASSISVESFNEQFFGPGTRLTVL.

There are a few counts of this clonotype. The junction does not match germline at one end; this may be a read error. The chain links TRBV2 to TRBJ2-1, with TRBD2 identical over 7 bases. CDR3 size: 17 residues. Germline-derived CDR1 and CDR2 are SNHLY and FYNNEI. The CDR3 DNA reads TGTGCCAACAGTGAGGTAACTAGCGAAAGCTCCTACAATGAGCAGTTCTTC. This translates into CANSEVTSESSYNEQFF.

This clonotype has a handful of counts. Written as DNA, the CDR3 is TGTGCCAGCATAGGGACGGCTGGCTACACCTTC. Protein sequence: CASIGTAGYTF. The chain couples TRBV5-4 to TRBJ1-2; possible D gene TRBD1, 5 bases. Trimming left V 6 bases short and J 7 bases short, with 10 bases between. CDR1 is SGHNT and CDR2 is YYREEE in the germline V gene (reference sequence). The CDR3 contains 11 residues.

This clonotype was recorded at least ten times. This chain connects TRBV6-5 to TRBJ2-7; D ambiguous. Trimming removed 4 bases at V and 1 base at J, with 11 bases between. Germline CDR1 MNHEY, CDR2 SVGAGI. CDR3 size: 14 residues. The CDR3 coding sequence is TGTGCCAGCAGTTTCTGGGTGGGGTCCTACGAGCAGTACTTC. It is translated as CASSFWVGSYEQYF.

The table lists this clonotype with many counts. The chain couples TRBV27 to TRBJ2-3; 7 positions match TRBD1. This CDR3 comprises 17 residues. Trimming at V came to 5 bases and at J to 2 bases, leaving 13 bases not matched to a gene. Germline loops: CDR1 MNHEY, CDR2 SMNVEV (reference sequence). CDR3 nucleotide sequence: TGTGCCAGCAGTCCGCTGAAGACAGGGCTCTTCACAGATACGCAGTATTTT. Translating it yields CASSPLKTGLFTDTQYF.

This clonotype was found a few times. The V gene is TRBV7-6, the J gene TRBJ1-2; the D is unclear. Germline V gene lookup returns CDR1 SGHVS and CDR2 FNYEAQ. The CDR3 has 12 residues. V lost 5 bases and J lost 2, with 6 bases in between. CDR3 coding DNA: TGTGCCAGCAGCGGGGAGAACTATGGCTACACCTTC. Translating gives CASSGENYGYTF.

The V and J genes are TRBV6-1 and TRBJ2-7, with 7 bases aligning to TRBD1. The junction had 3 bases not matched to a gene; V was cut back by 8 bases and J by 2 bases. Germline values: CDR1 MNHNS, CDR2 SASEGT. The length of the CDR3 is 12 residues. The CDR3, as DNA: TGTGCCAGCCGGGACAGCGCCTACGAGCAGTACTTC. It yields the protein CASRDSAYEQYF.

This clonotype was observed at least ten times. The chain combines TRBV7-6 with TRBJ2-1, with 12 nucleotides matching TRBD2. CDR3 length: 15 amino acids. V was clipped by 4 bases and J by 6 bases; unmatched bases: 4. Germline V gene data show CDR1 as SGHVS and CDR2 as FNYEAQ. This CDR3 reads CASSSSGGARNEQFF. In DNA, the CDR3 is TGTGCCAGCAGCTCTAGCGGGGGGGCCCGCAATGAGCAGTTCTTC.